Listed below are T cell receptor beta chains from one sample, sequenced in a study of T cells in Graves' hyperthyroidism and ophthalmopathy. MiXCR, applied by TCRdb to the multiplex PCR reads, yields one record per CDR3 protein. The table records 300,000 to 450,000 distinct CDR3 sequences, approximately 14% of them present only once. The sequencing sample was made of blood. The receptors were sampled from a woman aged 18-35 years with Graves' hyperthyroidism that later progressed to Graves' ophthalmopathy. Both conserved end residues are part of each CDR3. A D gene is named only where the DNA matches it firmly. The size entry is marked missing in some rows and otherwise reads once, few, many or a size class.

>14|TRBD2|many|TRBV6-1|TRBJ2-7
CASRTSGRVNEQYF
TGTGCCAGCAGAACTAGCGGCCGGGTTAACGAGCAGTACTTC
>15|TRBD2|many|TRBV12-3/TRBV12-4|TRBJ2-7
CASRPSGRAYYEQYF
TGTGCCAGCAGACCTAGCGGGAGGGCCTACTACGAGCAGTACTTC
>15|TRBD2|many|TRBV7-6|TRBJ2-7
CASSLTPGLGSEQYF
TGTGCCAGCAGCCTTACTCCGGGACTAGGATCCGAGCAGTACTTC
>17|NA|many|TRBV28|TRBJ1-1
CASRLREGIWLGTEAFF
TGTGCCAGCCGCCTGAGGGAGGGAATTTGGTTGGGCACTGAAGCTTTCTTT
>14|TRBD2|many|TRBV12-3/TRBV12-4|TRBJ2-1
CASRLAGGPNEQFF
TGTGCCAGCAGGCTAGCGGGAGGCCCCAATGAGCAGTTCTTC
>16|NA|many|TRBV15|TRBJ1-1
CATSRDRALQNTEAFF
TGTGCCACCAGCAGAGATCGTGCCCTCCAGAACACTGAAGCTTTCTTT
>14|TRBD1|NA|TRBV6-5|TRBJ1-2
CASSYWGQAHGYTF
TGTGCCAGCAGTTACTGGGGACAGGCCCATGGCTACACCTTC
>13|NA|many|TRBV29-1|TRBJ1-1
CSVERGTGTEAFF
TGCAGCGTCGAGAGGGGGACGGGCACTGAAGCTTTCTTT
>15|NA|few|TRBV4-2|TRBJ2-1
CASSQDLAGRGEQFF
TGTGCCAGCAGCCAAGATCTGGCCGGTAGGGGTGAGCAGTTCTTC
>15|NA|NA|TRBV19|TRBJ1-6
CASRPTGEYNSPLHF
TGTGCCAGTAGGCCGACAGGAGAATATAATTCACCCCTCCACTTT
>15|NA|NA|TRBV7-8|TRBJ2-5
CASSFFSTPKETQYF
TGTGCCAGCAGCTTTTTTTCCACCCCCAAAGAGACCCAGTACTTC
>14|NA|many|TRBV12-3/TRBV12-4|TRBJ2-5
CASRPRYSQETQYF
TGTGCCAGCCGGCCCCGGTACTCTCAAGAGACCCAGTACTTC
>12|NA|few|TRBV29-1|TRBJ2-1
CSVLPAADEQFF
TGCAGCGTTCTCCCGGCGGCGGATGAGCAGTTCTTC
>15|TRBD1|NA|TRBV4-1|TRBJ1-2
CASSQEVTGAYGYTF
TGCGCCAGCAGCCAAGAGGTCACAGGGGCCTATGGCTACACCTTC
>18|TRBD2|NA|TRBV5-1|TRBJ2-1
CASSLVLAGPSPGNEQFF
TGCGCCAGCAGCTTGGTCCTAGCGGGACCCTCACCGGGCAATGAGCAGTTCTTC
>17|NA|many|TRBV28|TRBJ2-7
CASSLAGWAGGPYEQYF
TGTGCCAGCAGTCTCGCCGGGTGGGCGGGCGGACCCTACGAGCAGTACTTC
>17|NA|many|TRBV7-2|TRBJ2-7
CASSLRIQGPKSDEQYF
TGTGCCAGCAGCTTAAGGATTCAGGGACCTAAGAGCGACGAGCAGTACTTC
>14|NA|many|TRBV10-3|TRBJ1-2
CAISEYGRNYGYTF
TGTGCCATCAGTGAGTACGGCAGGAACTATGGCTACACCTTC
>11|NA|many|TRBV2|TRBJ1-1
CASSEGYEAFF
TGTGCCAGCAGTGAAGGGTATGAAGCTTTCTTT
>15|TRBD2|many|TRBV20-1|TRBJ2-3
CSATLAGVGTDTQYF
TGCAGTGCGACTCTAGCGGGAGTTGGCACAGATACGCAGTATTTT
>13|NA|few|TRBV19|TRBJ1-5
CASSIGRNQPQHF
TGTGCCAGTAGTATTGGCAGAAATCAGCCCCAGCATTTT
>15|TRBD2|many|TRBV5-1|TRBJ2-1
CASSRTSGSGDEQFF
TGCGCCAGCAGCCGGACTAGCGGGAGTGGGGATGAGCAGTTCTTC
>13|NA|NA|TRBV5-1|TRBJ1-1
CASRGGGFTEAFF
TGCGCCAGCAGGGGGGGGGGTTTCACTGAAGCTTTCTTT
>12|NA|many|TRBV3-1|TRBJ1-5
CASSQPNQPQHF
TGTGCCAGCAGCCAACCGAATCAGCCCCAGCATTTT
>15|NA|few|TRBV27|TRBJ2-2
CASSFSQGWTGELFF
TGTGCCAGCAGTTTTAGTCAGGGTTGGACCGGGGAGCTGTTTTTT
>14|TRBD1|NA|TRBV29-1|TRBJ2-2
CSVETGGNTGELFF
TGCAGCGTCGAGACAGGGGGGAACACCGGGGAGCTGTTTTTT
>18|TRBD2|NA|TRBV11-2|TRBJ2-3
CASSSISGRAIKTDTQYF
TGTGCCAGCAGCTCTATTAGCGGGAGGGCCATAAAAACAGATACGCAGTATTTT
>14|NA|few|TRBV4-1|TRBJ1-2
CASRGGRSRDGYTF
TGCGCCAGCAGGGGTGGGCGGAGTAGAGATGGCTACACCTTC
>17|NA|NA|TRBV7-3|TRBJ2-7
CASSLKGGGTPSYEQYF
TGTGCCAGCAGCTTAAAAGGGGGAGGGACCCCATCCTACGAGCAGTACTTC
>13|NA|NA|TRBV6-1|TRBJ1-2
CATVRGGLYGYTF
TGTGCCACCGTCAGAGGAGGACTCTATGGCTACACCTTC
>15|TRBD2|many|TRBV3-1|TRBJ2-3
CASRNSGYYTDTQYF
TGTGCCAGCAGAAATAGCGGGTACTACACAGATACGCAGTATTTT
>16|NA|many|TRBV7-8|TRBJ2-1
CASSPRWGPSYNEQFF
TGTGCCAGCAGCCCGAGGTGGGGGCCCTCCTACAATGAGCAGTTCTTC
>14|NA|many|TRBV28|TRBJ2-4
CASSLEGGKNIQYF
TGTGCCAGCAGCCTGGAGGGGGGCAAAAACATTCAGTACTTC
>16|NA|many|TRBV7-9|TRBJ2-7
CASSLEGNEALYEQYF
TGTGCCAGCAGCCTCGAGGGGAATGAGGCGCTCTACGAGCAGTACTTC
>13|NA|few|TRBV7-9|TRBJ2-1
CASSFDRLNEQFF
TGTGCCAGCAGCTTCGACAGGCTCAATGAGCAGTTCTTC
>16|TRBD2|few|TRBV19|TRBJ2-1
CASRRGLAGVNNEQFF
TGTGCCAGTAGGAGGGGACTAGCGGGAGTAAACAATGAGCAGTTCTTC
>13|NA|few|TRBV12-3/TRBV12-4|TRBJ2-1
CASREPVGNEQFF
TGTGCCAGCAGGGAACCTGTAGGCAATGAGCAGTTCTTC
>15|NA|NA|TRBV6-5|TRBJ1-1
CASSYSLGTHTEAFF
TGTGCCAGCAGTTACTCCCTGGGGACCCACACTGAAGCTTTCTTT
>15|TRBD1|NA|TRBV10-3|TRBJ2-7
CAISDRDRGGNEQYF
TGTGCCATCAGTGATCGCGACAGGGGCGGTAACGAGCAGTACTTC
>14|TRBD1|NA|TRBV28|TRBJ2-3
CASSKDRFTDAQYF
TGTGCCAGCAGTAAGGACAGGTTCACAGATGCGCAGTATTTT
>15|NA|few|TRBV19|TRBJ1-3
CASSMWESSGNTIYF
TGTGCCAGTAGTATGTGGGAATCGTCTGGAAACACCATATATTTT
>16|TRBD2|many|TRBV7-2|TRBJ2-5
CASSLVLLAGQETQYF
TGTGCCAGCAGCTTAGTCCTCCTAGCGGGCCAAGAGACCCAGTACTTC
>13|NA|many|TRBV29-1|TRBJ2-4
CSVGGLAKNIQYF
TGCAGCGTTGGTGGCCTAGCCAAAAACATTCAGTACTTC
>16|TRBD2|many|TRBV5-1|TRBJ2-3
CASSLLTSELTDTQYF
TGCGCCAGCAGCTTGTTAACTAGCGAACTGACAGATACGCAGTATTTT
>18|TRBD1|NA|TRBV5-8|TRBJ2-3
CASSAGTGRSGSTDTQYF
TGTGCCAGCAGCGCTGGGACAGGGAGGTCCGGTAGCACAGATACGCAGTATTTT
>17|TRBD2|few|TRBV7-9|TRBJ2-1
CASTALTSTSSYNEQFF
TGTGCCAGCACCGCACTGACTAGCACGAGCTCCTACAATGAGCAGTTCTTC
>12|NA|many|TRBV28|TRBJ2-7
CASSATIDEQYF
TGTGCCAGCTCAGCGACTATCGACGAGCAGTACTTC
>13|NA|few|TRBV10-3|TRBJ2-5
CAIRPGDQETQYF
TGTGCCATCCGTCCGGGGGACCAAGAGACCCAGTACTTC
>17|NA|few|TRBV10-3|TRBJ2-3
CAIRKVTSSASTDTQYF
TGTGCCATCAGGAAAGTTACCTCTAGCGCCAGCACAGATACGCAGTATTTT
>15|TRBD2|NA|TRBV12-3/TRBV12-4|TRBJ2-3
CASSLGGRANDTQYF
TGTGCCAGCAGTTTAGGAGGGAGGGCCAACGATACGCAGTATTTT
>13|NA|NA|TRBV7-2|TRBJ2-1
CASSFRNYNEQFF
TGTGCCAGCAGCTTTAGGAACTACAATGAGCAGTTCTTC
>14|NA|few|TRBV20-1|TRBJ2-2
CSATEGANTGELFF
TGCAGTGCTACTGAGGGGGCGAACACCGGGGAGCTGTTTTTT
>13|NA|many|TRBV7-9|TRBJ2-7
CASSIGGGYEQYF
TGTGCCAGCAGCATAGGGGGGGGGTACGAGCAGTACTTC
>16|NA|many|TRBV12-3/TRBV12-4|TRBJ1-2
CASSFNEGGQGYGYTF
TGTGCCAGCAGTTTTAACGAGGGGGGCCAAGGGTATGGCTACACCTTC
>13|NA|many|TRBV20-1|TRBJ1-5
CSAREGGNQPQHF
TGCAGTGCTAGAGAAGGGGGCAATCAGCCCCAGCATTTT
>12|NA|many|TRBV20-1|TRBJ1-1
CSEQGPGTEAFF
TGCAGTGAACAGGGTCCGGGCACTGAAGCTTTCTTT
>14|NA|NA|TRBV30|TRBJ2-3
CAWSVGAFTDTQYF
TGTGCCTGGAGTGTTGGGGCATTCACAGATACGCAGTATTTT
>14|TRBD1|few|TRBV29-1|TRBJ2-7
CSVESGTGGPEQYF
TGCAGCGTTGAATCCGGGACAGGGGGGCCCGAGCAGTACTTC
>16|TRBD2|few|TRBV6-2/TRBV6-3|TRBJ2-4
CASRDLLAGGGNIQYF
TGTGCCAGCAGGGACCTACTAGCGGGAGGGGGTAACATTCAGTACTTC
>14|TRBD1|NA|TRBV5-1|TRBJ2-1
CASSSGGHDNEQFF
TGCGCCAGCAGCTCAGGGGGACACGACAATGAGCAGTTCTTC